This T cell receptor beta chain appears in the sequencing data of a study of response to subunit inactivated influenza vaccine. Via MiXCR, TCRdb re-called the RT-PCR reads, giving one row per CDR3 protein. The sample has more than 550,000 distinct CDR3 sequences, 10% to 15% seen once; the top ten hold about a tenth. General observations from the study: The authors put forward the suggestion that each seasonal influenza vaccination may bring in only a limited number of new T cells.

This clonotype was detected a few times. Its antigen is unknown. The CDR3 is 14 amino acids. Germline values: CDR1 MNHEY, CDR2 SVGEGT. V lost 6 bases to trimming and J lost 2 bases, with 12 bases between them. The sequence derives from a man aged 50-60 years who received an inactivated influenza vaccine. The sequencing here drew on PBMCs from blood, taken on the day of vaccination. The V call is TRBV6-2 or TRBV6-3, the J call TRBJ2-3, with D tentatively TRBD1 (6 bases). The CDR3 DNA reads TGTGCCAGCAGAAACTACAGGGTCACAGATACGCAGTATTTT. Translating gives CASRNYRVTDTQYF.